This T cell receptor beta chain appears in the sequencing data of a study of CD8 T cells in ankylosing spondylitis (dated by TCRdb to 2017 to 2019). With respect to the entire study: The study profiled T cell receptor beta repertoires in healthy donors and ankylosing spondylitis patients to find disease-linked TCR variants. The full study cohort comprised some 27 ankylosing spondylitis patients and over a hundred healthy donors. Peripheral blood was sampled, and synovial fluid was also collected from ankylosing spondylitis patients. What the study reported, not specific to this receptor: A TCR beta motif made up of several highly homologous amino acid variants appeared to be characteristic of blood from ankylosing spondylitis patients. Some motif variants had previously been reported in the synovial fluid and blood of reactive arthritis patients, which suggests shared mechanisms of disease initiation. Significant enrichment of the disease-linked clones was reported in matched synovial fluid samples from ankylosing spondylitis patients. A CD8+ phenotype was shown by the disease-linked clones, which were found at relatively low frequencies in peripheral blood.

TCRdb records Illumina HiSeq 2500 as the sequencer. Quantitative 5'-RACE with molecular barcodes was used to prepare TCR beta libraries. For the original study's pipeline: A new computational method, built on a probabilistic model of VDJ rearrangement, was used to identify disease-linked TCR variants. Through fastp at Q25 and MiXCR, TCRdb rebuilt clones from the public reads, retaining in-frame beta chains. For every CDR3 protein sequence, its rows merge into one entry that carries the most common genes and DNA. The V and J calls here are based on TCRdb, not the publication. Present in this sample are under 400,000 distinct CDR3 sequences, 9.5% to 13% of which were seen just once. The ten largest clones add up to around 10% of the sample. Reading the germline V gene gives CDR1 SGHTA and CDR2 FQGNSA. The CDR3, cysteine through phenylalanine, is 15 amino acids long. CDR3 DNA is the only sequence kept; it has 45 bases, read in frame from the first base. At the junction V is shortened by 1 base and J by 7 bases, with 14 bases in between.

This clonotype appeared a few times. It has no known antigen specificity. It has no much larger one-base neighbor in the sample; base qualities were not kept. The sample taken for sequencing was blood, either unsorted or a sorted T cell fraction (not recorded which). The V and J segments used are TRBV7-2 and TRBJ1-3; the D gene is perhaps TRBD1, on 5 matching bases. The origin of this receptor is a female donor with ankylosing spondylitis or in good health (not recorded which). CDR3 reads: CASSLEQAAGNTIYF. The DNA sequence is given as TGTGCCAGCAGCTTAGAACAGGCTGCCGGGAACACCATATATTTT. The reference TRBV7-2 and TRBJ1-3 proteins fill in what lies around the CDR3, so the full variable domain reads GAGVSQSPSNKVTEKGKDVELRCDPISGHTALYWYRQSLGQGLEFLIYFQGNSAPDKSGLPSDRFSAERTGGSVSTLTIQRTQQEDSAVYLCASSLEQAAGNTIYFGEGSWLTVV.